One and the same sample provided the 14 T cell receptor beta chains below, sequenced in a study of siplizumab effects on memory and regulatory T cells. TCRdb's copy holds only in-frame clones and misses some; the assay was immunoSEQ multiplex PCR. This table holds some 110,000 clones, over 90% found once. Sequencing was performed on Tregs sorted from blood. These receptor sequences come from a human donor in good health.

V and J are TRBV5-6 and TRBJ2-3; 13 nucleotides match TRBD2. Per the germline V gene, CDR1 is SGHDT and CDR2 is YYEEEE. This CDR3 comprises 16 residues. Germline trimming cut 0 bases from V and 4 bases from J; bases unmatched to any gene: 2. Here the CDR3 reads CASSLAGTSGADTQYF. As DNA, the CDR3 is TGTGCCAGCAGCTTGGCCGGGACTAGCGGGGCAGATACGCAGTATTTT.

In DNA, the CDR3 is TGCAGTGCTTTCCGGACAACGCAGTATTTT. It yields the protein CSAFRTTQYF. The V and J genes are TRBV20-1 and TRBJ2-3; D is possibly TRBD1 (5 bases). Trimming took off 5 bases at V and 9 bases at J, with 9 bases between the two ends. Germline values: CDR1 DFQATT, CDR2 SNEGSKA (reference sequence). The CDR3 runs 10 residues.

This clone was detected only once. CDR3 nucleotides: TGTGCCAGCAGCTTAGGAAGGAGGACAGATACGCAGTATTTT. Translated: CASSLGRRTDTQYF. The rearrangement uses TRBV7-9 and TRBJ2-3; tentatively, D is TRBD2 (5 bases). The V end was cut by 1 base, the J end by 3 bases, with 8 bases between. There are 14 residues in the CDR3. Per the germline V gene, CDR1 is SEHNR and CDR2 is FQNEAQ (reference sequence).

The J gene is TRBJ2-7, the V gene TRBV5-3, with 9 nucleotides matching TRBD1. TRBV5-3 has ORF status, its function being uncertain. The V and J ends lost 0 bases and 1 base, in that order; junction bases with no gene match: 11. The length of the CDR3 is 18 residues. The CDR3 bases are TGTGCCAGAAGCTTGGGGCGCTATAGGACAGGGGTTTCCTACGAGCAGTACTTC. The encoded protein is CARSLGRYRTGVSYEQYF.

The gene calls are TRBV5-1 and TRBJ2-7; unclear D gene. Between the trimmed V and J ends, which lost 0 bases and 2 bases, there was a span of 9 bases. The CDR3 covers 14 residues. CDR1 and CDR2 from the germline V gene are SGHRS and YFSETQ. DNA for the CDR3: TGCGCCAGCAGCTTGGCGGGCGGTACCTACGAGCAGTACTTC. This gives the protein CASSLAGGTYEQYF.

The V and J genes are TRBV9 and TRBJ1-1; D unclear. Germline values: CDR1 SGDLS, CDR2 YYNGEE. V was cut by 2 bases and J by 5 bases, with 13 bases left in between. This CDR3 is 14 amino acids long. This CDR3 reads CASSVGIRGTEAFF. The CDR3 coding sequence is TGTGCCAGCAGCGTCGGGATCCGGGGAACTGAAGCTTTCTTT.

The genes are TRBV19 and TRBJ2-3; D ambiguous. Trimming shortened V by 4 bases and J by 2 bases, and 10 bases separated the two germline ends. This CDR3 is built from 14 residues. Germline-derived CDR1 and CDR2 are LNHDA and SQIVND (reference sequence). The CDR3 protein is CASSKDGYTDTQYF. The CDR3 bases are TGTGCCAGTAGTAAGGACGGGTACACAGATACGCAGTATTTT.

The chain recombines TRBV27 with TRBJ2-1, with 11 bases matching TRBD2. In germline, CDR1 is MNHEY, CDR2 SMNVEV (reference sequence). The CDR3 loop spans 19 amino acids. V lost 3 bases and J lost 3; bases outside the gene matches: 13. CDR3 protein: CASSLVSASGRNNYNEQFF. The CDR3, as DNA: TGTGCCAGCAGTTTGGTCTCGGCTAGCGGGAGGAATAACTACAATGAGCAGTTCTTC.

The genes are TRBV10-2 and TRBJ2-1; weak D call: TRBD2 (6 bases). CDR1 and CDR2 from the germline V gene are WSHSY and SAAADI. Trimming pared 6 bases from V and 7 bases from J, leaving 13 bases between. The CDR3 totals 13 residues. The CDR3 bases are TGCGCCAGCAGAGGCAGTGGGGGGAATGAGCAGTTCTTC. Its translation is CASRGSGGNEQFF.

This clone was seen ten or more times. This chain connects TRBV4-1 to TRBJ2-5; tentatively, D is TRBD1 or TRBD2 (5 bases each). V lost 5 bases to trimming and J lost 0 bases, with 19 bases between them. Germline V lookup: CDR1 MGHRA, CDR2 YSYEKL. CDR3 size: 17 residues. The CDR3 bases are TGCGCCAGCAGCTGGAACCGGGACCCAGAGTACCAAGAGACCCAGTACTTC. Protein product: CASSWNRDPEYQETQYF.

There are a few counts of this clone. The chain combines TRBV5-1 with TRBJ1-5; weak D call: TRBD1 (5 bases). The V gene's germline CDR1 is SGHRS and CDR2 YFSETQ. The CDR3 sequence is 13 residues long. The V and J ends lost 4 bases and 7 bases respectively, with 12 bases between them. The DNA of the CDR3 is TGCGCCAGCAGCGGGGACGGGCGGCAGCCCCAGCATTTT. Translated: CASSGDGRQPQHF.

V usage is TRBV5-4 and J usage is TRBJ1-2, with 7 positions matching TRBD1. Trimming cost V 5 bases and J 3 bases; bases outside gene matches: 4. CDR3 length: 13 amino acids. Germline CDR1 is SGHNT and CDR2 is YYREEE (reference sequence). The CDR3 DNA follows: TGTGCCAGCAGGGGACAGACCTACTATGGCTACACCTTC. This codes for CASRGQTYYGYTF.

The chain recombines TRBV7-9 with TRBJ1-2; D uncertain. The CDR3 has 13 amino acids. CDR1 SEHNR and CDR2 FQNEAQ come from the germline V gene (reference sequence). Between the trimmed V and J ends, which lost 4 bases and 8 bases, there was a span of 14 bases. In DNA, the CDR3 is TGTGCCAGCAGCTCGCAGGAATTGGACGGCTACACCTTC. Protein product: CASSSQELDGYTF.

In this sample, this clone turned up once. The CDR3 sequence: CASSPGFQTQYF. CDR3 sequence (DNA): TGTGCCAGCAGCCCCGGTTTTCAGACCCAGTACTTC. The V call is TRBV14, the J call TRBJ2-5; D remains ambiguous. Germline CDR1 SGHDN, CDR2 FVKESK. V shed 4 bases and J shed 6 bases, with 9 bases lying between them. This CDR3 spans 12 amino acids.